A selection of T cell receptor beta chains follows, all from one sample in a study of blood T cell repertoires in COVID-19. TCRdb's table, derived via immunoSEQ multiplex PCR, lists solely in-frame clones and lacks some. The table has a few hundred thousand clones, approximately 86% seen once. The material sequenced was peripheral blood. The receptors come from a woman aged 55 to 70 with COVID-19, enrolled during active disease. Both conserved end residues are part of each CDR3. A D gene is named only where the DNA matches it firmly. Size is omitted from some rows. Given values are once, few, many or a class for expanded clones.

clone_size,d_call,j_call,v_call,cdr3_aa,cdr3_nt
-,-,TRBJ1-4,TRBV12-3/TRBV12-4,CASSLSEKLFF,TGTGCCAGCAGTTTGAGCGAAAAACTGTTTTTT
-,-,TRBJ2-7,TRBV27,CASSRTATSYEQYF,TGTGCCAGCAGTCGGACAGCGACATCCTACGAGCAGTACTTC
-,TRBD2,TRBJ2-5,TRBV7-2,CASSVSGRAQETQYF,TGTGCCAGCAGCGTTAGCGGGAGGGCTCAAGAGACCCAGTACTTC
-,-,TRBJ1-6,TRBV20-1,CSGGEGSPLHF,TGCAGTGGGGGGGAGGGTTCACCCCTCCACTTT
-,TRBD2,TRBJ2-5,TRBV4-3,CASSSRGGAGLLETQYF,TGCGCCAGCAGCTCCCGGGGAGGGGCAGGGTTATTAGAGACCCAGTACTTC
-,TRBD1,TRBJ1-4,TRBV3-1/TRBV3-2,CASRAGTENEKLFF,TGTGCCAGCAGGGCCGGGACAGAGAATGAAAAACTGTTTTTT
-,-,TRBJ2-1,TRBV14,CASSQARGSEQFF,TGTGCCAGCAGCCAGGCCAGGGGATCCGAGCAGTTCTTC
-,TRBD2,TRBJ2-3,TRBV5-4,CASSLGGGAPDTQYF,TGTGCCAGCAGCTTGGGCGGGGGGGCCCCAGATACGCAGTATTTT
-,-,TRBJ2-7,TRBV6-6,CASSILLEQYF,TGTGCCAGCAGTATTCTGTTAGAGCAGTACTTC
-,-,TRBJ2-5,TRBV4-1,CASRGRDSYQETQYF,TGCGCCAGCAGGGGCCGGGACTCTTACCAAGAGACCCAGTACTTC
-,TRBD2,TRBJ2-7,TRBV5-4,CASSQRTSGGARYEQYF,TGTGCCAGCAGCCAGCGGACTAGCGGGGGGGCCAGGTACGAGCAGTACTTC
few,TRBD1,TRBJ2-1,TRBV29-1,CSAPTGAGYNEQFF,TGCAGCGCTCCGACAGGGGCTGGGTACAATGAGCAGTTCTTC
-,-,TRBJ1-2,TRBV6-2/TRBV6-3,CASSYSSTDSPYGYTF,TGTGCCAGCAGTTACTCGAGTACCGACAGCCCGTATGGCTACACCTTC
-,TRBD1,TRBJ1-2,TRBV19,CASSMGTGGFYGYTF,TGTGCCAGTAGTATGGGGACAGGGGGGTTCTATGGCTACACCTTC
-,-,TRBJ1-1,TRBV5-1,CASRTQTANTEAFF,TGCGCCAGCAGGACACAAACAGCGAACACTGAAGCTTTCTTT
-,-,TRBJ1-4,TRBV29-1,CSVEVEGLANEKLFF,TGCAGCGTTGAGGTGGAGGGCCTAGCTAATGAAAAACTGTTTTTT
once,-,TRBJ2-5,TRBV2,CASSDNRQETQYF,TGTGCCAGCAGTGATAACAGGCAAGAGACCCAGTACTTC
-,TRBD1,TRBJ1-4,TRBV6-5,CASSRPQGASEKLFF,TGTGCCAGCAGCCGACCCCAGGGGGCGAGCGAAAAACTGTTTTTT
-,TRBD1,TRBJ1-1,TRBV7-8,CASSPNRGSVTEAFF,TGTGCCAGCAGCCCAAACAGGGGATCGGTCACTGAAGCTTTCTTT
-,-,TRBJ1-3,TRBV6-2/TRBV6-3,CASSRDGNTIYF,TGTGCCAGCAGTAGAGATGGAAACACCATATATTTT
-,-,TRBJ1-4,TRBV4-2,CASSQELAGGRLFF,TGTGCCAGCAGCCAAGAATTGGCTGGGGGGAGACTGTTTTTT
-,-,TRBJ1-1,TRBV3-1/TRBV3-2,CASSQEYQGLGTEAFF,TGTGCCAGCAGCCAAGAATATCAGGGGTTAGGAACTGAAGCTTTCTTT
-,-,TRBJ2-7,TRBV6-2/TRBV6-3,CASSEEGIGSYEQYF,TGTGCCAGCAGTGAGGAGGGAATAGGGTCCTACGAGCAGTACTTC
-,-,TRBJ2-3,TRBV2,CASSGASVIDTQYF,TGTGCCAGCAGTGGGGCTTCCGTTATAGATACGCAGTATTTT
-,TRBD1,TRBJ1-2,TRBV6-1,CASSQAATGLYGYTF,TGTGCCAGCAGTCAAGCGGCGACAGGGCTCTATGGCTACACCTTC
many,-,TRBJ2-1,TRBV19,CASSIGLSNEQFF,TGTGCCAGTAGTATAGGACTCAGCAATGAGCAGTTCTTC
-,TRBD1,TRBJ1-5,TRBV11-2,CASSLHRGNEPQHF,TGTGCCAGCAGCTTACACAGGGGAAACGAGCCCCAGCATTTT
-,-,TRBJ2-5,TRBV29-1,CSVAGHMHETQYF,TGCAGCGTTGCAGGGCATATGCATGAGACCCAGTACTTC
-,TRBD1,TRBJ2-2,TRBV6-7,CASSYSSRGGRNTGELFF,TGTGCCAGCAGTTACTCGAGTAGAGGGGGCAGGAACACCGGGGAGCTGTTTTTT
-,-,TRBJ1-1,TRBV7-9,CASSLIKGDTEAFF,TGTGCCAGCAGCTTAATCAAAGGGGACACTGAAGCTTTCTTT
-,TRBD2,TRBJ2-1,TRBV4-1,CASSRTGLAGDYNEQFF,TGCGCCAGCAGCCGGACGGGACTAGCGGGGGATTACAATGAGCAGTTCTTC
-,-,TRBJ1-2,TRBV5-4,CASSLGTGGDYTF,TGTGCCAGCAGCTTGGGGACCGGGGGGGACTACACCTTC
-,-,TRBJ2-5,TRBV5-6,CASSLESAAAQYF,TGTGCCAGCAGCTTGGAATCGGCCGCGGCCCAGTACTTC
-,-,TRBJ1-1,TRBV7-9,CASSLPPKGWGPNTEAFF,TGTGCCAGCAGCTTACCGCCCAAGGGGTGGGGGCCGAACACTGAAGCTTTCTTT
-,TRBD2,TRBJ2-7,TRBV3-1/TRBV3-2,CASSQVGSGGEQYF,TGTGCCAGCAGCCAAGTTGGTTCGGGGGGCGAGCAGTACTTC
-,-,TRBJ1-1,TRBV7-6,CASSFSPNTEAFF,TGTGCCAGCAGCTTCTCCCCGAACACTGAAGCTTTCTTT
-,-,TRBJ2-3,TRBV29-1,CSSITTETTDTQYF,TGCAGCTCCATCACGACAGAGACCACAGATACGCAGTATTTT